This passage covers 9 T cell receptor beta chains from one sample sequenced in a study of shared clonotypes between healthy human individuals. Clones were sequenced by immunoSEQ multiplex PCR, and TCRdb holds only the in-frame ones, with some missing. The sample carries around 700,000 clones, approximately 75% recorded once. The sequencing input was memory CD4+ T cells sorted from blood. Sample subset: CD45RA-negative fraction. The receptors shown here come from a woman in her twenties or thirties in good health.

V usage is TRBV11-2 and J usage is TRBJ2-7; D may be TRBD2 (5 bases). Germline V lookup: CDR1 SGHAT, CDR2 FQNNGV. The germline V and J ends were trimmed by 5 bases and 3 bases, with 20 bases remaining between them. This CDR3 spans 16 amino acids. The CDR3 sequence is CASSPRGGSFYYEQYF. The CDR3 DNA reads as TGTGCCAGCAGCCCACGCGGCGGGTCTTTCTACTACGAGCAGTACTTC.

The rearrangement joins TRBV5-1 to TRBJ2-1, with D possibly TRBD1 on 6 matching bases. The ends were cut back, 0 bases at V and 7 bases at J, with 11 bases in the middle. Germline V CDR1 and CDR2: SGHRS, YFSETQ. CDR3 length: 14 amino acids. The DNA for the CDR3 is TGCGCCAGCAGCTTGGGACAGGAGCAGAATGAGCAGTTCTTC. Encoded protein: CASSLGQEQNEQFF.

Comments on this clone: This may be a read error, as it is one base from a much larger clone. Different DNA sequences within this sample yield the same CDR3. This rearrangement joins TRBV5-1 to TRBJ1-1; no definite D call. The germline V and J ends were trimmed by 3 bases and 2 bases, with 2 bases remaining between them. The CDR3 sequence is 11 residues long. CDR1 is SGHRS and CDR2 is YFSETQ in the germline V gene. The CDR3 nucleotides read TGCGCCAGCAGCTCTAACACTGAAGCTTTCTTT. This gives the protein CASSSNTEAFF. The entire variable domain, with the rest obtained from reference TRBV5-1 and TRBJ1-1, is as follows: KAGVTQTPRYLIKTRGQQVTLSCSPISGHRSVSWYQQTPGQGLQFLFEYFSETQRNKGNFPGRFSGRQFSNSRSEMNVSTLELGDSALYLCASSSNTEAFFGQGTRLTVV.

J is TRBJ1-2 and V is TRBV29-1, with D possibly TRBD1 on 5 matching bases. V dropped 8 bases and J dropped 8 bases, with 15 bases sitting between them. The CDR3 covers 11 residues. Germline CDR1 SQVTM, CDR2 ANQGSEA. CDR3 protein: CSLTEGTGYTF. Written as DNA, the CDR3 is TGCAGCCTCACGGAGGGGACGGGCTACACCTTC.

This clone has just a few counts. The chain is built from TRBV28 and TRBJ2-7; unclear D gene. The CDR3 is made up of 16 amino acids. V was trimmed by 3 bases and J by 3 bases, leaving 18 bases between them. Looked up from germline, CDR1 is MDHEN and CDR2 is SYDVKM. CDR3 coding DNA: TGTGCCAGCAGTTTTTTTAGTCGCAGGCACCACTACGAGCAGTACTTC. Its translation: CASSFFSRRHHYEQYF.

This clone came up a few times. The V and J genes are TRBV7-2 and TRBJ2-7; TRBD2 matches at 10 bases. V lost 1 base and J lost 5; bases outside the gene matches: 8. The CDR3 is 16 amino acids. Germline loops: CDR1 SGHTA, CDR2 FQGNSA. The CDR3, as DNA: TGTGCCAGCAGCTTAGTCAGCGGGAGGGCCGAAAACGAGCAGTACTTC. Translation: CASSLVSGRAENEQYF.

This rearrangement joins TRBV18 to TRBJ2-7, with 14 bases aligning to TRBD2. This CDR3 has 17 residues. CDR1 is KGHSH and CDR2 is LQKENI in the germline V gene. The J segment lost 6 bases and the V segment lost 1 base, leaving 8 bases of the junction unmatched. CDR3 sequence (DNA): TGTGCCAGCTCACCACAAGGGACTAGCGGGAGTTTTTCCGAGCAGTACTTC. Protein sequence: CASSPQGTSGSFSEQYF.

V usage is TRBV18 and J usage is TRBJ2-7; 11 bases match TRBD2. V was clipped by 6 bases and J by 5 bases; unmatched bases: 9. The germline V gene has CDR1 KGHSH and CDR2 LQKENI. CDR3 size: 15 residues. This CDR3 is CASSPNSGRGNEQYF. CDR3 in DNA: TGTGCCAGCTCGCCGAATAGCGGGAGGGGTAACGAGCAGTACTTC.

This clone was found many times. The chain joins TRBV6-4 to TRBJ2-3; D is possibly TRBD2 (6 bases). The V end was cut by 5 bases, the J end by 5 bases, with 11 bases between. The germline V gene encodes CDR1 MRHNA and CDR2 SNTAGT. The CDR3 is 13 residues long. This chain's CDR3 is CASSSGAGDTQYF. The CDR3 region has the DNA TGTGCCAGCAGTTCAGGAGCGGGAGATACGCAGTATTTT.